These T cell receptor beta chains were read from a single sample in a study of spatial heterogeneity in lung cancer. TCRdb reprocessed the 5' RACE reads via MiXCR and lists one record per CDR3 protein. The sample shows 55,000 to 75,000 distinct CDR3 sequences, 8% to 10% of them seen only once. Sequenced material: PBMCs, taken at follow-up. Receptors were obtained from a female donor with early-stage non-small cell lung cancer. Both conserved end residues are part of each CDR3. Fields, in order: V gene, J gene, D gene, clone size, CDR3 DNA, CDR3 protein. A D gene is named only where the DNA matches it firmly. Size values are once, few and many counts, or a class for expanded clones, and some rows have none.

>TRBV7-3|TRBJ2-5|.|.
TGTGCCAGCAGCTTCCAGGGAAGGCAAGAGACCCAGTACTTC
CASSFQGRQETQYF
>TRBV3-1|TRBJ2-5|TRBD2|many
TGTGCCAGCAGCCCGACTAGCGGGAATCCGGAGACCCAGTACTTC
CASSPTSGNPETQYF
>TRBV27|TRBJ2-5|.|many
TGTGCCAGCAGTCCGCTCCGGGACACTAGGGGGGAGACCCAGTACTTC
CASSPLRDTRGETQYF
>TRBV2|TRBJ2-1|.|many
TGTGCCAGCACTCGAGGGTACAATGAGCAGTTCTTC
CASTRGYNEQFF
>TRBV5-1|TRBJ1-1|.|many
TGCGCCAGCAGCTTGTTCGGCAAGAACACTGAAGCTTTCTTT
CASSLFGKNTEAFF
>TRBV9|TRBJ2-2|TRBD2|.
TGTGCCAGCAGCGGGCTAGCGGGACCCGGGGAGCTGTTTTTT
CASSGLAGPGELFF
>TRBV10-1|TRBJ1-1|.|many
TGCGCCAGCAGTGAGTCCGGGGAATTCGGTGAAGCTTTCTTT
CASSESGEFGEAFF
>TRBV7-3|TRBJ2-1|TRBD2|many
TGTGCCAGCAGCTTAGGGAGGGTGGGGTCCTACAATGAGCAGTTCTTC
CASSLGRVGSYNEQFF
>TRBV9|TRBJ2-3|.|.
TGTGCCAGCAGCGTTTCGGGACGAGTAAGCACAGATACGCAGTATTTT
CASSVSGRVSTDTQYF
>TRBV4-1|TRBJ2-2|.|many
TGCGCCAGCAGCCAACTACCTATGAACACCGGGGAGCTGTTTTTT
CASSQLPMNTGELFF